This TCR beta chain is from a study of radiation and T cells in renal cell carcinoma. V shed 9 bases and J 2 bases; nucleotides not matched to a gene: 2. The germline gives CDR1 SGHTA, CDR2 FQGTGA. CDR3 length: 15 amino acids. Treatment described: 15 Gy SBRT to primary tumor, nephrectomy 4 weeks later. Assay used: immunoSEQ multiplex PCR; TCRdb lists only in-frame clones, some missing. The sample carries under 20,000 clones, less than 70% recorded once. The receptor was isolated from a woman in her 70s with renal cell carcinoma. This chain connects TRBV7-3 to TRBJ2-1; 15 bases are a match to TRBD2. The sample consisted of tumor tissue, taken from a patient whose treatment included radiotherapy and nephrectomy. The CDR3 region has the DNA TGTGCCAGTGGACTAGCGGGGGGGCCCTACAATGAGCAGTTCTTC. Amino acid sequence: CASGLAGGPYNEQFF.